This T cell receptor beta chain was sequenced during a study of blood T cell repertoires in COVID-19. For the study at large: Researchers got acute and convalescent COVID-19 samples from the United States, Italy and Spain. T cells, B-cell-depleted T cells, or PBMCs provided the cDNA or gDNA that served as material.

This CDR3 contains 15 residues. Per germline, CDR1 SGHRS and CDR2 YFSETQ. The junction had 5 bases not matched to a gene; V was cut back by 3 bases and J by 4 bases. As handled by the study authors: Using reference gene primer amplification, nucleated cell counts were estimated. Assay: immunoSEQ multiplex PCR; the TCRdb copy retains only in-frame clones and omits some. V, J and clone size were drawn from that table, and D and trimming were deduced from the DNA. The repertoire holds 35,000 to 45,000 clones, 88% seen once, with 2% to 2.5% in the top ten. Sequencing was done on a sample of peripheral blood. J is TRBJ1-4 and V is TRBV5-1, with 8 bases that match TRBD1. This TCR derives from a human donor in a cohort sampled during active COVID-19. The CDR3 protein is CASSWGDRFNEKLFF. DNA of the CDR3: TGCGCCAGCAGCTGGGGGGACAGGTTTAATGAAAAACTGTTTTTT. The full variable domain, its missing parts supplied by reference TRBV5-1 and TRBJ1-4, is KAGVTQTPRYLIKTRGQQVTLSCSPISGHRSVSWYQQTPGQGLQFLFEYFSETQRNKGNFPGRFSGRQFSNSRSEMNVSTLELGDSALYLCASSWGDRFNEKLFFGSGTQLSVL.